The 5 T cell receptor beta chains presented below share a single source sample, sequenced in a study of blood T cell repertoires in COVID-19. Repertoires were generated with immunoSEQ multiplex PCR, while TCRdb's copy carries only in-frame clones and drops some. This sample has 150,000 to 200,000 clones, with roughly 89% found just once. Sequenced material: PBMCs or T cells enriched from blood (not recorded which). The receptors were sampled from a woman aged 25 to 45 who had been exposed to COVID-19.

V is TRBV9 and J is TRBJ1-5; D remains ambiguous. With 3 bases removed from V and 2 bases from J, the gap between germline ends came to 15 bases. There are 16 residues in the CDR3. Germline CDR1 reads SGDLS; CDR2 reads YYNGEE. CDR3 amino acids: CASSAGELRGNQPQHF. The CDR3 bases are TGTGCCAGCAGCGCGGGAGAACTAAGGGGCAATCAGCCCCAGCATTTT.

This chain connects TRBV6-1 to TRBJ1-1, with 7 nucleotides matching TRBD1. This CDR3 region has 16 residues. Germline CDR1 reads MNHNS; CDR2 reads SASEGT. The V segment lost 4 bases and the J segment 3 bases; nucleotides outside the gene matches: 11. Written as DNA, the CDR3 is TGTGCCAGCAGTGCCCCCTCGGGACAGTTGCACACTGAAGCTTTCTTT. Translation: CASSAPSGQLHTEAFF.

This chain uses TRBV10-1 with TRBJ1-2; D might be TRBD1 (6 bases). From germline, CDR1 is WNHNN and CDR2 SYGVQD (reference sequence). The CDR3 covers 14 residues. Trimming cost V 5 bases and J 2 bases, with 12 bases left between them. This CDR3 is CASSQSGQNYGYTF. DNA of the CDR3: TGCGCCAGCAGTCAAAGCGGACAGAACTATGGCTACACCTTC.

This chain joins TRBV10-3 and TRBJ2-5, with TRBD1 matching 7 bases. Germline CDR1 reads ENHRY; CDR2 reads SYGVKD. Trimming took 6 bases from V and 5 from J; bases not matched to a gene: 12. This CDR3 spans 15 amino acids. The CDR3 DNA follows: TGTGCCATCAGCCGACACCCGGGACAGCCGGAGACCCAGTACTTC. Residues: CAISRHPGQPETQYF.

This chain uses TRBV7-2 with TRBJ1-5; 7 bases align to TRBD1. There are 13 residues in the CDR3. Looked up from germline, CDR1 is SGHTA and CDR2 is FQGNSA. J was trimmed by 4 bases and V by 4 bases; bases with no gene match: 1. The CDR3 here is CASSSTGNQPQHF. Here the CDR3 DNA reads TGTGCCAGCAGCTCGACAGGGAATCAGCCCCAGCATTTT.